This T cell receptor beta chain is from a study of blood T cell repertoires in COVID-19. Looking at the study overall: T cells, B-cell-depleted T cells, or PBMCs supplied cDNA or gDNA.

Patients in Seattle were enrolled during active infection, then followed longitudinally. The repertoire was sequenced with immunoSEQ multiplex PCR; TCRdb's copy has only in-frame clones and lacks some. This sample yields roughly 410,000 clones, of which about 88% are seen a single time; under 2% belongs to the top ten. This TCR derives from a middle-aged woman with COVID-19, enrolled during active disease. The sample taken for sequencing was peripheral blood.

The DNA for the CDR3 is TGTGCCAGTAGTATAAGAGGACAGGGCTCGCAGCCCCAGCATTTT. Protein product: CASSIRGQGSQPQHF. V gene TRBV19 combines with J gene TRBJ1-5, with TRBD1 matching 8 bases. This CDR3 has 15 amino acids. The junction had 7 bases not matched to a gene; V was cut back by 2 bases and J by 7 bases. Germline lookup yields CDR1 LNHDA and CDR2 SQIVND (reference sequence).